Each of the 8 T cell receptor beta chains below was sequenced from the same sample in a study of T cells in Graves' hyperthyroidism and ophthalmopathy. Amplified regions were TCR beta CDR3 sequences from RNA transcripts. The primer set for the first-round RT-PCR of the TCR CDR3 was HTBI. TCRdb reprocessed the multiplex PCR reads with MiXCR, giving one entry per CDR3 protein. Here the sample spans approximately 610,000 distinct CDR3 sequences, about 15% being singletons. Sequencing was carried out using blood. The source is a woman aged 40 to 49 with Graves' ophthalmopathy.

The chain joins TRBV6-1 to TRBJ1-5; weak D call: TRBD1 (5 bases). With 2 bases removed from V and 3 bases from J, the gap between germline ends came to 11 bases. Germline CDR1 and CDR2: MNHNS and SASEGT. This CDR3 has 15 residues. CDR3 amino acids: CASSEFDRNNQPQHF. CDR3 DNA: TGTGCCAGCAGTGAATTCGACAGAAACAATCAGCCCCAGCATTTT.

This chain connects TRBV18 to TRBJ1-1, with D unclear. This CDR3 has 14 amino acids. In germline, CDR1 is KGHSH, CDR2 LQKENI. The ends were cut back, 0 bases at V and 8 bases at J, with 13 bases in the middle. The CDR3 DNA reads TGTGCCAGCTCACCACCGGCGGCGGAAACGGAAGCTTTCTTT. Its translation is CASSPPAAETEAFF.

The CDR3 reads CASSQVQGATGELFF. The DNA for the CDR3 is TGTGCCAGCAGCCAAGTGCAGGGGGCGACCGGGGAGCTGTTTTTT. The J gene is TRBJ2-2, the V gene TRBV3-1; 8 bases align to TRBD1. Germline V gene sequence: CDR1 LGHDT, CDR2 YNNKEL (reference sequence). The CDR3 length is 15 residues. Unmatched junction bases numbered 3, after V lost 1 base and J lost 5 bases.

This clonotype was detected ten times or more. The chain combines TRBV30 with TRBJ1-1; weak D call: TRBD1 (6 bases). The CDR3 spans 15 residues. Germline CDR1 is GTSNPN and CDR2 is SVGIG (reference sequence). V was trimmed by 0 bases and J by 5 bases, leaving 16 bases between them. The CDR3 is CAWSVLGGGATEAFF. The CDR3 nucleotides are TGTGCCTGGAGTGTACTCGGGGGCGGGGCGACTGAAGCTTTCTTT.

This clonotype has ten or more counts. The rearrangement joins TRBV7-9 to TRBJ2-7, with TRBD2 matching over 13 bases. Trimming cost V 5 bases and J 7 bases; bases outside gene matches: 8. This CDR3 region has 15 residues. Germline loops: CDR1 SEHNR, CDR2 FQNEAQ (reference sequence). This CDR3 reads CASSAGTSGTREQYF. CDR3 bases: TGTGCCAGCAGCGCCGGGACTAGCGGGACAAGGGAGCAGTACTTC.

CDR3 DNA sequence: TGCGCCAGCAGCCAAGAGGTAGCCTACGAGCAGTACTTC. Protein: CASSQEVAYEQYF. The chain recombines TRBV4-3 with TRBJ2-7; D is uncertain. This CDR3 comprises 13 residues. From germline, CDR1 is LGHNA and CDR2 YSLEER. V was shortened by 0 bases and J by 2 bases, with 5 bases between the two germline ends.

This clonotype has ten or more counts. The genes are TRBV5-1 and TRBJ2-2; 14 bases are shared with TRBD2. The CDR3 totals 16 residues. Germline CDR1 SGHRS, CDR2 YFSETQ. Losses at the gene ends were 2 bases for V and 6 bases for J; bases not matched to a gene: 3. The CDR3 DNA follows: TGCGCCAGCAGCTTTGAGGGACTAGCGGGAGCCGGGGAGCTGTTTTTT. Its translation: CASSFEGLAGAGELFF.

This clonotype appeared many times. This rearrangement joins TRBV12-3 or TRBV12-4 to TRBJ1-1; D is undetermined. CDR3 length: 14 amino acids. Trimming left V 3 bases short and J 4 bases short, with 12 bases between. CDR3 DNA: TGTGCCAGCAGTTTGGCCCACGGGATCACTGAAGCTTTCTTT. This translates into CASSLAHGITEAFF.